This T cell receptor beta chain was retrieved from a study of T-cell memory formation after mild COVID-19. Findings of the study overall: Pre-infection memory carried some responding clones, suggesting that cross-reactive memory joined. The authors did not confirm SARS-CoV-2 specificity of second-wave clones peaking day 37.

From 5'RACE with constant-segment primers came TCR alpha and TCR beta cDNA libraries that carried sample barcodes and UMIs. TCRdb ran MiXCR on the 5' RACE reads and lists one entry per CDR3 protein. The table has roughly 600,000 distinct CDR3 sequences, roughly 17% seen once. Concerning this clonotype: As yet, its antigen is unknown.

The CDR3 is made up of 13 amino acids. The germline V gene encodes CDR1 DFQATT and CDR2 SNEGSKA (reference sequence). V lost 6 bases and J 2 bases, leaving 10 bases between the germline ends. The sequencing input was PBMCs or a T cell subset sorted from them (not recorded which). The chain employs TRBV20-1 and TRBJ1-4; D gene unclear. This TCR was sampled from an adult woman who had mild COVID-19 (a few samples of this study predate the infection). Cell type and time point are not known. The CDR3, as DNA: TGCAGTGCGACTGGGCCTACTAATGAAAAACTGTTTTTT. Amino acids: CSATGPTNEKLFF.